These 10 T cell receptor beta chains were sequenced from one sample in a study of T cell changes during pregnancy in multiple sclerosis. Sequencing used immunoSEQ multiplex PCR; TCRdb keeps in-frame clones, though not all of them. In the table there are about 40,000 clones, roughly nine tenths of which are singletons. The source material was CD4+ T cells from peripheral blood mononuclear cells, sampled in the first trimester of pregnancy. These receptors originate from a female donor with multiple sclerosis, enrolled in a pregnancy study.

The genes are TRBV18 and TRBJ1-5, with 12 bases fitting TRBD1. CDR3 size: 19 residues. V dropped 4 bases and J dropped 2; count of bases not matched to a gene: 12. Germline lookup yields CDR1 KGHSH and CDR2 LQKENI. CDR3 coding DNA: TGTGCCAGCTCACACCGGGACAGGGGGCGCGGAGGGGGCAATCAGCCCCAGCATTTT. It yields the protein CASSHRDRGRGGGNQPQHF.

The chain joins TRBV2 to TRBJ2-5; D remains unclear. Germline assignment: CDR1 SNHLY and CDR2 FYNNEI. The CDR3 is 13 amino acids. The V end lost 6 bases, the J end lost 1 base, and 9 bases lay between the germline ends. The CDR3 DNA follows: TGTGCCAGCAGCGTAAAACTCCAAGAGACCCAGTACTTC. Its translation: CASSVKLQETQYF.

The V and J genes are TRBV18 and TRBJ1-1, with 9 bases aligning to TRBD1. The length of the CDR3 is 15 residues. V lost 4 bases, J lost 3 bases, and 6 bases stayed unmatched. CDR1 and CDR2 (germline): KGHSH, LQKENI. The CDR3 loop reads CASSQGQGSDTEAFF. CDR3 nucleotides: TGTGCCAGCTCACAGGGACAGGGATCGGACACTGAAGCTTTCTTT.

J is TRBJ2-1 and V is TRBV5-1, with 7 positions matching TRBD1. This CDR3 spans 16 amino acids. CDR1 is SGHRS, CDR2 YFSETQ, per germline. V shed 4 bases, J shed 0 bases, and the junction held 7 bases outside the gene matches. This CDR3 reads CASSSIQGISYNEQFF. For the CDR3, the DNA is TGCGCCAGCAGCAGTATACAGGGGATCTCCTACAATGAGCAGTTCTTC.

This clone has only a few counts. The chain joins TRBV5-4 to TRBJ1-1; possible D gene TRBD1, 6 bases. This CDR3 region has 13 residues. The V end lost 0 bases, the J end lost 7 bases, and 10 bases lay between the germline ends. Germline V gene data show CDR1 as SGHNT and CDR2 as YYREEE (reference sequence). CDR3 coding DNA: TGTGCCAGCAGCTTGGCCAGGGGACGTGAAGCTTTCTTT. Its protein product is CASSLARGREAFF.

This sequence joins TRBV19 and TRBJ2-2; D might be TRBD1 (5 bases). The germline V gene encodes CDR1 LNHDA and CDR2 SQIVND (reference sequence). V dropped 5 bases and J dropped 2 bases, with 15 bases sitting between them. The CDR3 contains 16 residues. CDR3 sequence (DNA): TGTGCCAGTAGTCCGAGACAGAGATTAAACACCGGGGAGCTGTTTTTT. Residues: CASSPRQRLNTGELFF.

The V and J genes are TRBV21-1 and TRBJ1-1; TRBD1 is taken as the D call from the table, unchecked against the DNA. TRBV21-1 is a pseudogene locus. This CDR3 has 10 amino acids. As DNA, the CDR3 is TGTGGGGCAGGGCTGGCTGAAGCTTTCTTT. It is translated as CGAGLAEAFF.

There are a few counts of this clone. The CDR3 DNA reads TGTGCCAGCGGTCCGGTAGTTCAGCCCCAGCATTTT. It encodes CASGPVVQPQHF. The chain recombines TRBV6-6 with TRBJ1-5; D is unclear. Germline CDR1 is MNHNY and CDR2 is SVGAGI (reference sequence). V lost 8 bases and J 6 bases, leaving 11 bases between the germline ends. This CDR3 is 12 amino acids long.

The chain joins TRBV9 to TRBJ2-1; D might be TRBD1 (5 bases). This CDR3 has 16 amino acids. Germline CDR1 and CDR2: SGDLS and YYNGEE. V was trimmed by 4 bases and J by 0 bases, leaving 14 bases between them. The CDR3 is CASSLGAESSYNEQFF. CDR3 DNA: TGTGCCAGCAGCTTAGGGGCCGAGAGCTCCTACAATGAGCAGTTCTTC.

V usage is TRBV5-4 and J usage is TRBJ1-2; 8 bases are a match to TRBD1. Trimming cost V 4 bases and J 4 bases; bases outside gene matches: 12. This CDR3 has 16 residues. Per germline, CDR1 SGHNT and CDR2 YYREEE (reference sequence). CDR3 DNA: TGTGCCAGCAGCGCGAGTTCAGGGGGCGCAGGCTATGGCTACACCTTC. Protein: CASSASSGGAGYGYTF.